The 12 T cell receptor beta chains below all came from one sample that was sequenced in a study of T cells in women clearing cervical HPV infection. Sequenced by immunoSEQ multiplex PCR; TCRdb stores in-frame clones only, minus some. The data show about 28,000 clones, and the top ten clones hold roughly 8.4%. Sample: blood buffy coat. These receptors all stem from a woman between 18 and 70 years old with a cervical HPV16 infection that either progressed to CIN3+ or cleared (not recorded which).

A note on this clone: The missing CDR3 end, 3 residues past where the read stops, is filled in from the germline J gene. The chain links TRBV2 to TRBJ2-1; TRBD2 agrees at 8 bases. Germline assignment: CDR1 SNHLY and CDR2 FYNNEI. J gave up 0 bases and V 4 bases, and 11 bases lay outside the gene matches. CDR3 length: 18 amino acids. Incomplete CDR3 DNA: TGTGCCAGCAGTGGGACTAGACTAGCGCGGAGCTCCTACAATGAG. As protein: CASSGTRLARSSYNE. The whole CDR3 protein reads CASSGTRLARSSYNEQFF.

Comment on this clone: The sequence runs out 3 residues before the end of the CDR3; the remainder is reconstructed from the germline J gene. This sequence joins TRBV7-9 and TRBJ1-4; tentatively, D is TRBD1 (5 bases). V lost 3 bases and J 3 bases, leaving 8 bases between the germline ends. Germline CDR1 reads SEHNR; CDR2 reads FQNEAQ (reference sequence). This CDR3 has 14 residues. The part of the CDR3 DNA that was read is TGTGCCAGCAGCTTCGACAGTTCTAATGAAAAA. Protein sequence: CASSFDSSNEK. The entire CDR3 sequence reads CASSFDSSNEKLFF.

Turning to this clone: From the germline J gene comes the end of the CDR3, since the read stops 3 residues before it. This chain connects TRBV2 to TRBJ1-1, with 7 nucleotides matching TRBD1. CDR1 and CDR2 (germline): SNHLY, FYNNEI. Unmatched junction bases numbered 13, after V lost 6 bases and J lost 6 bases. The CDR3 covers 15 residues. CDR3 DNA (partial): TGTGCCAGCAGACCAATAGACAGGGTTGGGGCTGAA. Protein product: CASRPIDRVGAE. The CDR3, in full, reads CASRPIDRVGAEAFF.

With respect to this clone: The CDR3 extends 3 residues past the end of the read, so its final part is completed from the germline J gene. The V call is TRBV20-1, the J call TRBJ2-2, with D tentatively TRBD1 (6 bases). The CDR3 length is 14 residues. V gave up 5 bases and J gave up 0 bases, with 10 bases separating them. The germline V gene encodes CDR1 DFQATT and CDR2 SNEGSKA (reference sequence). The CDR3 loop is CSAPGETNTGELFF. The DNA read from the CDR3 is TGCAGTGCTCCAGGGGAAACGAACACCGGGGAG.

Regarding this clone: The read ends 3 residues early relative to the CDR3; the germline J gene fills the gap. This rearrangement joins TRBV7-3 to TRBJ2-3, with D maybe TRBD1 (6 bases). The CDR3 consists of 14 residues. Germline assignment: CDR1 SGHTA and CDR2 FQGTGA. V was clipped by 5 bases and J by 6 bases, with 15 bases between them. This chain's CDR3 is CASSLGQPTDTQYF. CDR3 DNA (partial): TGTGCCAGCAGCCTCGGACAGCCCACGGATACG.

A word on this clone: The read terminates 3 residues before the CDR3 end, so the remaining end is supplied by the germline J gene. The chain uses TRBV19 and TRBJ1-1, with TRBD1 as a possible D gene (6 bases). This CDR3 region has 15 residues. V was trimmed by 4 bases and J by 2 bases, leaving 14 bases between them. Germline CDR1 reads LNHDA; CDR2 reads SQIVND (reference sequence). Here the CDR3 reads CASSTHTGTNTEAFF. The CDR3 DNA, read in part, is TGTGCCAGTAGTACGCACACAGGGACCAACACTGAA.

In regard to this clone: The read ends 3 residues early relative to the CDR3; the germline J gene fills the gap. The rearrangement uses TRBV5-6 and TRBJ2-3; tentative D call: TRBD1 (7 bases). CDR1 is SGHDT, CDR2 YYEEEE, per germline. V lost 4 bases to trimming and J lost 4 bases, with 16 bases between them. The CDR3 is made up of 15 amino acids. The CDR3 protein is CASSLTRGVADTQYF. CDR3 DNA, as far as it was read: TGTGCCAGCAGCCTAACCAGGGGGGTCGCAGATACG. The whole variable domain, remainder taken from reference TRBV5-6 and TRBJ2-3, is DAGVTQSPTHLIKTRGQQVTLRCSPKSGHDTVSWYQQALGQGPQFIFQYYEEEERQRGNFPDRFSGHQFPNYSSELNVNALLLGDSALYLCASSLTRGVADTQYFGPGTRLTVL.

Here the CDR3 reads CASSPGSGAFDQPQHF. CDR3 DNA (partial): TGTGCCAGCTCACCAGGCAGTGGGGCGTTTGATCAGCCC. This chain joins TRBV18 and TRBJ1-5, with D possibly matching TRBD1 (5 bases). Read data end 3 residues before the CDR3 end; the end is taken from the germline J gene. Trimming pared 2 bases from V and 5 bases from J, leaving 16 bases between. CDR1 is KGHSH and CDR2 is LQKENI in the germline V gene. CDR3 length: 16 residues.

A remark on this clone: The read halts 3 residues ahead of the CDR3 end, with the missing end drawn from the germline J gene. V is TRBV6-4 and J is TRBJ2-1, with 9 bases fitting TRBD2. Germline V gene sequence: CDR1 MRHNA, CDR2 SNTAGT. This CDR3 has 15 amino acids. Unmatched junction bases numbered 3, after V lost 0 bases and J lost 6 bases. This CDR3 reads CASSDSGGGANEQFF. The CDR3 DNA, read in part, is TGTGCCAGCAGTGACTCGGGCGGGGGGGCCAATGAG.

Of note for this clone: The read gets to within 3 residues of the CDR3 end, and the germline J gene fills in the rest. The V and J genes are TRBV5-6 and TRBJ1-1; 7 nucleotides line up with TRBD1. This CDR3 has 13 residues. V dropped 4 bases and J dropped 6; count of bases not matched to a gene: 6. Germline V lookup: CDR1 SGHDT, CDR2 YYEEEE. The CDR3 is CASSQSDRAEAFF. The CDR3 bases that were read are TGTGCCAGCAGCCAAAGCGACAGGGCTGAA.

About this clone: With the read ending 3 residues before the CDR3 end, the germline J gene is used to fill in that end. The genes are TRBV29-1 and TRBJ1-2; TRBD1 is a possible D gene (6 bases). CDR1 is SQVTM, CDR2 ANQGSEA, per germline. The CDR3 is 13 amino acids. CDR3 DNA (partial): TGCAGCGTTGAAGTTGTACAGGGCGGCGGC. It yields the protein CSVEVVQGGG. The full-length CDR3 reads as CSVEVVQGGGYTF.

As concerns this clone: The read comes to an end 3 residues before the CDR3 does, leaving the germline J gene to fill in the end. This chain connects TRBV19 to TRBJ1-4, with D perhaps TRBD1 (5 bases). The germline gives CDR1 LNHDA, CDR2 SQIVND (reference sequence). Trimming cost V 8 bases and J 9 bases, with 10 bases left between them. This CDR3 comprises 11 residues. The CDR3: CASSQGKKLFF. Partial CDR3 DNA: TGTGCCAGTTCCCAGGGTAAAAAA.